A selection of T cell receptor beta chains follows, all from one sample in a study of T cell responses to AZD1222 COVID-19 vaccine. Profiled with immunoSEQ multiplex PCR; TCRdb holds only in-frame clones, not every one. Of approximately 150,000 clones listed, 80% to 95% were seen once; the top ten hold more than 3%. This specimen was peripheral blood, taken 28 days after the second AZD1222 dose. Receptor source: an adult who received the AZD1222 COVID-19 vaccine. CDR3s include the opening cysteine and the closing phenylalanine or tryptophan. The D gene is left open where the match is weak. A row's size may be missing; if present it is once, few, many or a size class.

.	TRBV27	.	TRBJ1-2	TGTGCCAGCAGTTTATCGTCGGGGGGAGGCTACACCTTC	CASSLSSGGGYTF
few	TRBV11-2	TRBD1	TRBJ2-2	TGTGCCAGCAGCCCAGGGGACAGAGCCGGGGAGCTGTTTTTT	CASSPGDRAGELFF
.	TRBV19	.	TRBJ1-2	TGTGCCAGTACCGAGGGGGGAGGGAGTCGCGGCTACACCTTC	CASTEGGGSRGYTF
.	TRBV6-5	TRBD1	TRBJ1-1	TGTGCCAGCCTGACAGGGGGCCCGAACACTGAAGCTTTCTTT	CASLTGGPNTEAFF
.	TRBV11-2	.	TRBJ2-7	TGTGCCAGCAGCACTAGCCGAGACTACGAGCAGTACTTC	CASSTSRDYEQYF
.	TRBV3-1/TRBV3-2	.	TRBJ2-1	TGTGCCAGCAGCCAAGTGCGGGGATCCTACAATGAGCAGTTCTTC	CASSQVRGSYNEQFF
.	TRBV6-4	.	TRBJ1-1	TGTGCCAGCAGTGTCTCGGTAAACACTGAAGCTTTCTTT	CASSVSVNTEAFF
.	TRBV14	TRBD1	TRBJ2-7	TGTGCCAGCAGCACGGACAGGGGACCCTCCTACGAGCAGTACTTC	CASSTDRGPSYEQYF
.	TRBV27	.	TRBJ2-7	TGTGCCAGCAGACCCACGTGGCTCTACGAGCAGTACTTC	CASRPTWLYEQYF
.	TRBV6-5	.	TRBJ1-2	TGTGCCAGCAGTTACTCGGGCTATGGCTACACCTTC	CASSYSGYGYTF
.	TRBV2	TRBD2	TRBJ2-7	TGTGCCAGCAGCCGTTTGAGGACTAGCGAAGACGAGCAGTACTTC	CASSRLRTSEDEQYF
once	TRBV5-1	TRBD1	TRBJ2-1	TGCGCCAGCAGCAAGGGGGCCGGGCGTGAGCAGTTCTTC	CASSKGAGREQFF
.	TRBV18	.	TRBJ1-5	TGTGCCAGCTCTCCGCCGGGAGCTTATCAGCCCCAGCATTTT	CASSPPGAYQPQHF
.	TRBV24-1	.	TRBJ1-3	TGTGCCACCAGTGATTTTACGGGGGCGGATAATACTGGAAACACCATATATTTT	CATSDFTGADNTGNTIYF
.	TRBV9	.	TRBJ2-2	TGTGCCAGCAGCCCCCTTGGTACGAACACCGGGGAGCTGTTTTTT	CASSPLGTNTGELFF
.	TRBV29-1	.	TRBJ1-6	TGCAGCGTTCAAGAGGCGGGTCAGCCGAATAATTCACCCCTCCACTTT	CSVQEAGQPNNSPLHF
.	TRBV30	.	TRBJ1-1	TGTGCCGGGGGGAGGGACAACACTGAAGCTTTCTTT	CAGGRDNTEAFF
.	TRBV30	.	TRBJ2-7	TGTGCCTGGAGTGGTCCCAGGGCGGACGAGCAGTACTTC	CAWSGPRADEQYF
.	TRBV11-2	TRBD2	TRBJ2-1	TGTGCCAGCAGCTTACTCAGAGCGGGAGGTCACAATGAGCAGTTCTTC	CASSLLRAGGHNEQFF
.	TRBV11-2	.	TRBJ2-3	TGTGCCAGCAGCTTAGCGGCAGATACGCAGTATTTT	CASSLAADTQYF